This T cell receptor beta chain was captured by sequencing in a study of blood T cell repertoires in COVID-19 (dated by TCRdb to the early 2020s). At the level of the whole study: Samples covering the acute and convalescent phases of COVID-19 were provided by collaborators in the United States, Italy and Spain. A de-identified subject ID, COVID-19 status, age in years and sex were almost always included in the sample metadata. A freely available public database, intended as a resource for researchers studying the immune response to SARS-CoV-2, is where the repertoires were released. The material from the prospective study consisted of cDNA or gDNA derived from T cells, B-cell-depleted T cells, or PBMCs. Deeply sampled blood TCRbeta repertoires from subjects exposed to, actively infected with, or recovered from COVID-19 were included in the dataset. HLA class I and class II types, where available, came from metadata supplied by the sample provider rather than from assay-based typing. Samples were obtained from the ongoing ImmuneRACE study (first 160 participants) and from 1,200 or so subjects provided by 6 global collaborators.

As concerns this clone: Its cognate antigen has yet to be identified. Qualities for individual bases were not recorded, and no much larger clone is one base off.

TCRbeta CDR3 regions were amplified from genomic DNA by means of the immunoSEQ Assay, a bias-controlled multiplex PCR. The authors' analysis ran thus. Nucleated cell counts per sample were estimated from amplification of reference gene primers within the assay. Sequence reads were collapsed and filtered to measure the absolute abundance of every unique TCRbeta CDR3 rearrangement. Productive Simpson clonality was computed per sample as the square root of Simpson's diversity index over productive rearrangements. TCRdb limited this immuneACCESS table to in-frame rearrangements with V and J called. A share of clones is missing; checked studies link under half to unresolved V genes, and the rest is unexplained. V, J and clone size were drawn from that table, and D and trimming were deduced from the DNA. The sample includes over 250,000 clones, with approximately 83% observed a single time. The ten largest clonotypes hold about an eighth of the sample.

Collaborating institutions collected whole blood in K2EDTA tubes following their own protocols. Collaborator samples were shipped for TCRbeta analysis as frozen whole blood, isolated PBMCs, or DNA extracted from either sample type. Beyond this particular receptor, the publication reports: The quantity of clinical and demographic metadata differed by source and by participant and was supplied without curation.

The CDR3 contains 16 residues, cysteine and phenylalanine counted. CDR3 DNA only is kept here, 48 bases in frame from base 1. The V end gives up 7 bases and the J end 2 bases, leaving 13 bases in the junction not matched to a gene. The specimen was peripheral blood. The source is a human donor in a cohort sampled during active COVID-19. Recombination joined TRBV23-1 with TRBJ2-7; TRBD1 matches 8 bases in the middle. TRBV23-1 is flagged as an ORF with uncertain function. In nucleotides, the sequence is TGCGCCAGCACCCATACACCCCCGGGACAGGCCTACGAGCAGTACTTC. Its protein reads: CASTHTPPGQAYEQYF.